This T cell receptor beta chain was profiled in a study of graft-versus-host responses after intestinal transplantation. About the study: Recipients got multivisceral, liver-intestinal, or isolated intestinal transplants. Recipients were all induced with anti-thymocyte globulin, then given tacrolimus and steroids for around three years. General study results and limits: Early post-transplant HvG declines showed an association with peak circulating GvH clone levels.

Sequenced by immunoSEQ multiplex PCR; TCRdb stores in-frame clones only, minus some. This sample has under 50,000 clones, with 80% to 95% found just once. The CDR3 has 15 residues. Germline V gene lookup returns CDR1 SGHTA and CDR2 FQGNSA. Deletions cut 1 base from V and 3 bases from J, with 12 bases between. Remarks on this clone: Antigen unknown.

This clonotype was obtained from a human patient who received an intestinal transplant, so some T cells may come from the graft donor. Source: PBMCs, taken approximately 740 days after intestinal transplantation. The genes are TRBV7-2 and TRBJ1-1; D gene unclear. The CDR3 here is CASSLVVVGYTEAFF. In nucleotides, the CDR3 is TGTGCCAGCAGCTTAGTAGTAGTCGGTTACACTGAAGCTTTCTTT.